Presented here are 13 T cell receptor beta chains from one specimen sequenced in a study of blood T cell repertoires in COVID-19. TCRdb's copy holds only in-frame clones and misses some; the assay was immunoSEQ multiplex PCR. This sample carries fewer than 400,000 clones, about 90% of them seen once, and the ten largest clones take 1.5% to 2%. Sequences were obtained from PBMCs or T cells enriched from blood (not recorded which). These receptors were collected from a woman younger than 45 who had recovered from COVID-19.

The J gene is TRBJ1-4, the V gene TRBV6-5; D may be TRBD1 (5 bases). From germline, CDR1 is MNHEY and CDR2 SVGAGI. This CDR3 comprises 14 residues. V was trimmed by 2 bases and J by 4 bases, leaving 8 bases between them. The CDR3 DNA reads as TGTGCCAGCAGTTACGATAGGGGTAATGAAAAACTGTTTTTT. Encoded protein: CASSYDRGNEKLFF.

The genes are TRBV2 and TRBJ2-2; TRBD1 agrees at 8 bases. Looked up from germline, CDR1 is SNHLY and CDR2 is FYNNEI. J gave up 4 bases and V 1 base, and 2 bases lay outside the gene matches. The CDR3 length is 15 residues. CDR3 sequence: CASSEETGATGELFF. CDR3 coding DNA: TGTGCCAGCAGTGAAGAGACAGGGGCCACCGGGGAGCTGTTTTTT.

The CDR3 DNA reads TGCGCCAGCAGTGTTCAGGGGAACATTCAGTACTTC. Amino acids: CASSVQGNIQYF. The chain is built from TRBV10-2 and TRBJ2-4; tentatively, D is TRBD1 (6 bases). V was cut by 4 bases and J by 7 bases, with 8 bases left in between. Germline V gene data show CDR1 as WSHSY and CDR2 as SAAADI. CDR3 length: 12 residues.

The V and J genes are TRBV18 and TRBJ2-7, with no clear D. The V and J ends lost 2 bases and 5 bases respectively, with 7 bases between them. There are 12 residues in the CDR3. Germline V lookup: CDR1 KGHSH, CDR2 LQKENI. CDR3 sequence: CASSPKSDEQYF. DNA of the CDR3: TGTGCCAGCTCACCAAAGAGCGACGAGCAGTACTTC.

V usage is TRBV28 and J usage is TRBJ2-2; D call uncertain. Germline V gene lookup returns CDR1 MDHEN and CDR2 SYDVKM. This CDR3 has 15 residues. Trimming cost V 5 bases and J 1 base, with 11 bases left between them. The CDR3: CASSPPRGNTGELFF. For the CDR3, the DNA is TGTGCCAGCAGTCCTCCTCGCGGGAACACCGGGGAGCTGTTTTTT.

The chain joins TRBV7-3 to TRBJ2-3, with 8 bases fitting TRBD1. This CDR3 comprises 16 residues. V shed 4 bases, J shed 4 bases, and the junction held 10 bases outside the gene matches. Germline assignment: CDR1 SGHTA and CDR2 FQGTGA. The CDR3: CASSSLGTGGADTQYF. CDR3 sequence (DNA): TGTGCCAGCAGCTCCCTTGGCACAGGGGGAGCAGATACGCAGTATTTT.

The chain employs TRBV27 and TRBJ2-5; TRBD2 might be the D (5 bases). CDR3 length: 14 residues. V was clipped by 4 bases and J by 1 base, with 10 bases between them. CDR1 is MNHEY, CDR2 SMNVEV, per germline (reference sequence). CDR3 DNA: TGTGCCAGCAGTTCAAGGACTCTCCAAGAGACCCAGTACTTC. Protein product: CASSSRTLQETQYF.

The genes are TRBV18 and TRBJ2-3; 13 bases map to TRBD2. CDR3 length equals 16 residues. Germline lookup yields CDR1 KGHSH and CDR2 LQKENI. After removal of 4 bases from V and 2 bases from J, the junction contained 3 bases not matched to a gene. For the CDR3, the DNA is TGTGCCAGCTCACAGGGACTAGCGGGGACCACAGATACGCAGTATTTT. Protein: CASSQGLAGTTDTQYF.

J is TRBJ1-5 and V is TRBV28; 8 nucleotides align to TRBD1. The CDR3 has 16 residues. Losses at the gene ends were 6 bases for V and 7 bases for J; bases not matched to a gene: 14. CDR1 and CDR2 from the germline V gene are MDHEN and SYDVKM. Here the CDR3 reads CASSSGTGKGGQPQHF. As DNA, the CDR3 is TGTGCCAGCAGCTCCGGGACAGGTAAGGGAGGACAGCCCCAGCATTTT.

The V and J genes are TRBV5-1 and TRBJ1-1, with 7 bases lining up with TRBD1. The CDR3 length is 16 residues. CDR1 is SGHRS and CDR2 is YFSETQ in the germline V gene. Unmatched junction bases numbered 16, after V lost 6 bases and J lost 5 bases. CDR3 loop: CASTRGFARGITEAFF. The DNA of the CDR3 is TGCGCCAGCACCCGCGGATTTGCCAGGGGGATAACTGAAGCTTTCTTT.

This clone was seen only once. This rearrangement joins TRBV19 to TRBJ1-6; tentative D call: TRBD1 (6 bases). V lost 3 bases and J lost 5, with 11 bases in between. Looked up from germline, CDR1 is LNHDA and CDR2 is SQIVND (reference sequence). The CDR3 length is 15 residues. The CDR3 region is CASSIEGTNNSPLHF. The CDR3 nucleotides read TGTGCCAGTAGTATTGAGGGGACAAATAATTCACCCCTCCACTTT.

As DNA, the CDR3 is TGCGCCAGCAGCTTGGGCTTGAGCAGGGGGCCCTATGAGCAGTTCTTC. Protein sequence: CASSLGLSRGPYEQFF. The chain links TRBV5-1 to TRBJ2-1, with 8 bases matching TRBD1. J was trimmed by 8 bases and V by 0 bases; bases with no gene match: 10. The CDR3 consists of 16 residues. The germline gives CDR1 SGHRS, CDR2 YFSETQ.

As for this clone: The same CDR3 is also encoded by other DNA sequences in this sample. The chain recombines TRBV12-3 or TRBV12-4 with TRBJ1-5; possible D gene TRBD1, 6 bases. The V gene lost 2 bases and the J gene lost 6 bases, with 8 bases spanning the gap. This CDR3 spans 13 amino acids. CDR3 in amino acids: CASSLTGSQPQHF. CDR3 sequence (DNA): TGTGCCAGCAGTTTAACAGGGAGTCAGCCCCAGCATTTT.